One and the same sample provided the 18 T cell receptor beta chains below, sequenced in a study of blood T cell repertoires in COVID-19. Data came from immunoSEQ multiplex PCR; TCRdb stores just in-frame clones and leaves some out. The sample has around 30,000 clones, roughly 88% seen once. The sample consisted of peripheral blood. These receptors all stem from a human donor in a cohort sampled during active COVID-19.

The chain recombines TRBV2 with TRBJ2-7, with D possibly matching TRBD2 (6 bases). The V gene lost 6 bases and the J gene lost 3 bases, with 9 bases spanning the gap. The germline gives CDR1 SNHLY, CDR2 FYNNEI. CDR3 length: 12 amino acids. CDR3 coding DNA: TGTGCCAGCAGGATGGACTACTACGAGCAGTACTTC. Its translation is CASRMDYYEQYF.

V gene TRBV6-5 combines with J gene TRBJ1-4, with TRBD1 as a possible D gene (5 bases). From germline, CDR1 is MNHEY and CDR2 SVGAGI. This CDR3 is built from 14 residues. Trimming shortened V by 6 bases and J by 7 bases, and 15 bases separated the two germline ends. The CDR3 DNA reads TGTGCCAGCAGGGGGGGACGGGGTGGTGAAAAACTGTTTTTT. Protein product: CASRGGRGGEKLFF.

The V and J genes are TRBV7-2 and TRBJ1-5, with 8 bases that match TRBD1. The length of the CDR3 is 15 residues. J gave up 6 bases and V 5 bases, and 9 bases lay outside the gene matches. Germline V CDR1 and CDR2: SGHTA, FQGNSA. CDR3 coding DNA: TGTGCCAGCAGCCCCGGACAGGGAGACGGTCAGCCCCAGCATTTT. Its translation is CASSPGQGDGQPQHF.

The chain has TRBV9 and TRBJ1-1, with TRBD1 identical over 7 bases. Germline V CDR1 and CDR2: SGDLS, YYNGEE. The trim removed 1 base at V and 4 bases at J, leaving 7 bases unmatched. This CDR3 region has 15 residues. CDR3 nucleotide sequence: TGTGCCAGCAGCGTAATAGGGGCAGGGGGCACTGAAGCTTTCTTT. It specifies CASSVIGAGGTEAFF.

The CDR3 bases are TGTGCCAGCAGCCCACAGAGGGGGTCGACCGGGGAGCTGTTTTTT. Translated, it gives CASSPQRGSTGELFF. V gene TRBV5-4 combines with J gene TRBJ2-2, with D maybe TRBD1 (6 bases). The CDR3 runs to 15 residues. Germline values: CDR1 SGHNT, CDR2 YYREEE (reference sequence). V was cut by 4 bases and J by 5 bases, with 15 bases left in between.

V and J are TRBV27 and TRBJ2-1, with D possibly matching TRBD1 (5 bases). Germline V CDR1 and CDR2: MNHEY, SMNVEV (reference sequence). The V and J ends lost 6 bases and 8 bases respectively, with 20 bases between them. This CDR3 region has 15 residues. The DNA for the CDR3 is TGTGCCAGCAGCTCTGACAGTCTAGGGGCCGATGAGCAGTTCTTC. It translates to CASSSDSLGADEQFF.

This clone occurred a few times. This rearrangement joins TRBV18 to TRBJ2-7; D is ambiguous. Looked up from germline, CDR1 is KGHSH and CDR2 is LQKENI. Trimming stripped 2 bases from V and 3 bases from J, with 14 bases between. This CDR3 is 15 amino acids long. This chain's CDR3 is CASSPGGDLVYEQYF. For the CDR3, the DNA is TGTGCCAGCTCACCAGGCGGAGATCTAGTCTACGAGCAGTACTTC.

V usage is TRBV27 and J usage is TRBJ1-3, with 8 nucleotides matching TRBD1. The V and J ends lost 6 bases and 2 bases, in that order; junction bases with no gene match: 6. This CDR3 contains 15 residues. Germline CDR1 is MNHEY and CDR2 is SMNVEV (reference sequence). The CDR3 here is CASSPQTGAGNTIYF. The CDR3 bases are TGTGCCAGCAGCCCCCAGACAGGGGCTGGAAACACCATATATTTT.

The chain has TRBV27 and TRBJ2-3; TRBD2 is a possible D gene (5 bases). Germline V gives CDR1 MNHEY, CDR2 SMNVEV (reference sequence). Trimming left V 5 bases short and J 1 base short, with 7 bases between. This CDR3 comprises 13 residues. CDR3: CASSRGRTDTQYF. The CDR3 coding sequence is TGTGCCAGCAGTCGCGGGCGCACAGATACGCAGTATTTT.

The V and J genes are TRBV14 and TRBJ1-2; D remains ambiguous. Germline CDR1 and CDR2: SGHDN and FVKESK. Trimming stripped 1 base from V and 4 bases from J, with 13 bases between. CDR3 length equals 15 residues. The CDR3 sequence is CASSQVEASFYGYTF. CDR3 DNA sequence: TGTGCCAGCAGCCAAGTTGAGGCCTCTTTCTATGGCTACACCTTC.

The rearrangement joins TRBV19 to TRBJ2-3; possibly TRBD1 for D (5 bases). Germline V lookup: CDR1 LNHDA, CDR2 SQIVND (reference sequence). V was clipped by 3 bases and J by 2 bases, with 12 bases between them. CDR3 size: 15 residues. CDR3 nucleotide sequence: TGTGCCAGTAGTATCGACAGAATTCCCACAGATACGCAGTATTTT. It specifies CASSIDRIPTDTQYF.

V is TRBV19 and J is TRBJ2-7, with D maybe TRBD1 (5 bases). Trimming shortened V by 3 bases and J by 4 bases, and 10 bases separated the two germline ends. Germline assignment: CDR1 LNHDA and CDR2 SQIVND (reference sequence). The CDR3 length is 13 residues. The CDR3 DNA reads TGTGCCAGTAGTATGACAGCGCGGTACGAGCAGTACTTC. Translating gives CASSMTARYEQYF. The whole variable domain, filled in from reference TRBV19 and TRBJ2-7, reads DGGITQSPKYLFRKEGQNVTLSCEQNLNHDAMYWYRQDPGQGLRLIYYSQIVNDFQKGDIAEGYSVSREKKESFPLTVTSAQKNPTAFYLCASSMTARYEQYFGPGTRLTVT.

CDR3 residues: CASSLVAGVIGELFF. CDR3 DNA: TGTGCCAGCAGCTTAGTAGCGGGGGTAATCGGGGAGCTGTTTTTT. The chain recombines TRBV7-8 with TRBJ2-2, with 9 bases aligning to TRBD2. CDR1 and CDR2 (germline): SGHVS, FQNEAQ. Trimming cost V 1 base and J 7 bases; bases outside gene matches: 4. CDR3 length: 15 residues.

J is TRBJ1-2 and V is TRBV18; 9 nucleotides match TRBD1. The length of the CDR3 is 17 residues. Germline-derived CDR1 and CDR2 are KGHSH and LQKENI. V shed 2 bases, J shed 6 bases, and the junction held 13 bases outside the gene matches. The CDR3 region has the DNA TGTGCCAGCTCACCAAAGGGCGACCGGGACAGGGCTCATGGCTACACCTTC. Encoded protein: CASSPKGDRDRAHGYTF.

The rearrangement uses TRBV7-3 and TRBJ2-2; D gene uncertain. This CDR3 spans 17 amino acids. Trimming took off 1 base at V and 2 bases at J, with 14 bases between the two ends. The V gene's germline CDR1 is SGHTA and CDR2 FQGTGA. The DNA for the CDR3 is TGTGCCAGCAGCTTAAAGTTCGATGAGTTCAACACCGGGGAGCTGTTTTTT. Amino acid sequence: CASSLKFDEFNTGELFF.

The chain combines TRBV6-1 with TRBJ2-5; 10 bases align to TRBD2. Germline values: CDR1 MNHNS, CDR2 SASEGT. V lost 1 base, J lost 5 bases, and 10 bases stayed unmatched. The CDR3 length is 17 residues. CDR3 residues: CASSEDWSGGAGETQYF. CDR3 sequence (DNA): TGTGCCAGCAGTGAAGATTGGAGCGGGGGGGCTGGTGAGACCCAGTACTTC.

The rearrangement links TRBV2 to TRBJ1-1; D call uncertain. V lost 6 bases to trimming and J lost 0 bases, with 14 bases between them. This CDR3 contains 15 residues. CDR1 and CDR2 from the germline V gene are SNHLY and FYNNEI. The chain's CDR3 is CASRRGVNMNTEAFF. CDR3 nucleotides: TGTGCCAGCAGGCGGGGAGTTAACATGAACACTGAAGCTTTCTTT.

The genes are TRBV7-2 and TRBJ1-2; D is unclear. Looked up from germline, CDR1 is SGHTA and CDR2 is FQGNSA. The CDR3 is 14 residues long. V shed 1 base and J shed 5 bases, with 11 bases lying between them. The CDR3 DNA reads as TGTGCCAGCAGCTTAGGTATCCGGGAATATGGCTACACCTTC. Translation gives CASSLGIREYGYTF.